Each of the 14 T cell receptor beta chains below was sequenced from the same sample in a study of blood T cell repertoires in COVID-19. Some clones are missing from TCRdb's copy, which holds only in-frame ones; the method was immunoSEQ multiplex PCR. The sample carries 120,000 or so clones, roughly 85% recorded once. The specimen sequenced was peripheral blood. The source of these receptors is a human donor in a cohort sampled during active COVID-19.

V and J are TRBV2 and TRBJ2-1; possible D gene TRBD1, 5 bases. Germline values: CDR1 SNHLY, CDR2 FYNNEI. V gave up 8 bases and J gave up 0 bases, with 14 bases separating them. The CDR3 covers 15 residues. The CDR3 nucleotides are TGTGCCAGCGCCTGGACAAAACACTCCTACAATGAGCAGTTCTTC. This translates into CASAWTKHSYNEQFF. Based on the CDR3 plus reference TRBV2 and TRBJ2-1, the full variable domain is EPEVTQTPSHQVTQMGQEVILRCVPISNHLYFYWYRQILGQKVEFLVSFYNNEISEKSEIFDDQFSVERPDGSNFTLKIRSTKLEDSAMYFCASAWTKHSYNEQFFGPGTRLTVL.

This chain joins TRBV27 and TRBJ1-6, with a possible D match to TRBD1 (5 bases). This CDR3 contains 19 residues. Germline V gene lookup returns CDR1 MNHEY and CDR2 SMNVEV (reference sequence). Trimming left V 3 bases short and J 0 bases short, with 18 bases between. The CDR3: CASSFWGSRGSSYNSPLHF. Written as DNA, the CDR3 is TGTGCCAGCAGTTTCTGGGGATCGCGGGGGAGCTCCTATAATTCACCCCTCCACTTT.

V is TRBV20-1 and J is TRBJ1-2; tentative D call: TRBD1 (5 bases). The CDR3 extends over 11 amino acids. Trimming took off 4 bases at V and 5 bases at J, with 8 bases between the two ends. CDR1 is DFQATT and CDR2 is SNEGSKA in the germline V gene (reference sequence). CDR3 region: CSATDIYGYTF. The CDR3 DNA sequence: TGCAGTGCTACGGACATTTATGGCTACACCTTC.

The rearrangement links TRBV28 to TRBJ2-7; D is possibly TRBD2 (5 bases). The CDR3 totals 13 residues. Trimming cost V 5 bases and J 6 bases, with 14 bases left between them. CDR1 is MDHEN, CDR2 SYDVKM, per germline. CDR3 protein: CASSPRGLREQYF. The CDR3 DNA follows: TGTGCCAGCAGTCCCCGAGGGCTGCGCGAGCAGTACTTC.

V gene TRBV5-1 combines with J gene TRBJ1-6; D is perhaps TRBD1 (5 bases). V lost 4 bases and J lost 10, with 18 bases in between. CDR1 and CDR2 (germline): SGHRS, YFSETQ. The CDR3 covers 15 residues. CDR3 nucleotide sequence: TGCGCCAGCAGCAGCCCGGGGGGGGAGGGGTCACCCCTCCACTTT. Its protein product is CASSSPGGEGSPLHF.

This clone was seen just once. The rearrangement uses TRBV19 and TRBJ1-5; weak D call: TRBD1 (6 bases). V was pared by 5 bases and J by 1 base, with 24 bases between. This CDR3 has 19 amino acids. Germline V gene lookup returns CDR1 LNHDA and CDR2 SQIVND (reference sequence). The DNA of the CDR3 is TGTGCCAGTAGTCCCCCCCCCTGGACAGCGGCATCCAGCAATCAGCCCCAGCATTTT. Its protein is CASSPPPWTAASSNQPQHF.

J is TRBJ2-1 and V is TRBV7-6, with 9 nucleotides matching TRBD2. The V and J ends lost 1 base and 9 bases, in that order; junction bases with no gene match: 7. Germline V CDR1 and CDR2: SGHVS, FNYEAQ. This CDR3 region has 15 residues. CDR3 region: CASSLGASGAGEQFF. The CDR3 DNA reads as TGTGCCAGCAGCTTAGGGGCTAGCGGGGCCGGTGAGCAGTTCTTC.

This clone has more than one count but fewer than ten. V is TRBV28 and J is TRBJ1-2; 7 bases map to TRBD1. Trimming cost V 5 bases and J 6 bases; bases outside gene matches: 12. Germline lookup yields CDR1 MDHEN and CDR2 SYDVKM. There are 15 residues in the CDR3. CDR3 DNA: TGTGCCAGCAGTCCCCCCGACAGGGTCTCGGATGGCTACACCTTC. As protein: CASSPPDRVSDGYTF.

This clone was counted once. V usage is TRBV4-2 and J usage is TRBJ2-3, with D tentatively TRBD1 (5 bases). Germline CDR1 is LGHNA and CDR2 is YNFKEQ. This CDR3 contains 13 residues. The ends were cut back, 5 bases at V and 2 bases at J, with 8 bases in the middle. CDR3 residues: CASSARVTDTQYF. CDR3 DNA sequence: TGTGCCAGCAGCGCCAGGGTCACAGATACGCAGTATTTT.

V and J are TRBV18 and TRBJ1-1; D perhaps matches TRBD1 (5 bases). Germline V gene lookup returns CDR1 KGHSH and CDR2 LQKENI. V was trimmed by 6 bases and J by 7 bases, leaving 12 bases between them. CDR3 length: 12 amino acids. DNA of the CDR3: TGTGCCAGCTCCTCGGGGGGGTATGAAGCTTTCTTT. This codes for CASSSGGYEAFF.

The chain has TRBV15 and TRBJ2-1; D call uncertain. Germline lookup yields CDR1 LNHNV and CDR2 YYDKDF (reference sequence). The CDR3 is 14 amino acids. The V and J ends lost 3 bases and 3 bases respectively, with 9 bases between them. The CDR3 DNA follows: TGTGCCACCAGCAGTTCTTTTAGCTACAATGAGCAGTTCTTC. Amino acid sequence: CATSSSFSYNEQFF.

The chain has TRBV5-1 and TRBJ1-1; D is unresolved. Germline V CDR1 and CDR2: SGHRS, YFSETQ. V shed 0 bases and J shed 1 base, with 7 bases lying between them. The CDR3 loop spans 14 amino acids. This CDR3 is CASSLDQANTEAFF. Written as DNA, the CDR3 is TGCGCCAGCAGCTTGGATCAGGCGAACACTGAAGCTTTCTTT.

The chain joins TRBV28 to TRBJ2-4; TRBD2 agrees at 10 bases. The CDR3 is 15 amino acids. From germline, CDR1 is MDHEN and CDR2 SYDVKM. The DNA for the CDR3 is TGTGGATGGAAGCGGGAGGGCCGAGCCAAAAACATTCAGTACTTC. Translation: CGWKREGRAKNIQYF.

CDR3: CASSFTGTGATGELFF. CDR3 DNA: TGTGCCAGCAGTTTCACCGGGACAGGGGCCACCGGGGAGCTGTTTTTT. The chain employs TRBV7-2 and TRBJ2-2; 10 bases map to TRBD1. The CDR3 loop spans 16 amino acids. CDR1 is SGHTA and CDR2 is FQGNSA in the germline V gene. The junction had 8 bases not matched to a gene; V was cut back by 6 bases and J by 4 bases.